Detailed here is one T cell receptor (beta chain). Antigen specificity is unknown. This sample is drawn from a study of shared clonotypes between healthy human individuals. Only in-frame clones appear in the TCRdb table, and some are missing; sequencing was by immunoSEQ multiplex PCR. Of about 990,000 clones detected, more than 75% appear once; the ten largest clones hold 0.55% to 0.7%. Germline lookup yields CDR1 SQVTM and CDR2 ANQGSEA. The CDR3 has 18 residues. With V trimmed by 6 bases and J by 8 bases, 19 bases remained unmatched. Study-wide points: Of the naive CD4 clonotypes, roughly 5.2% were shared across a handful of donors.

The specimen was memory CD4+ T cells from PBMCs. Subset defined: CD45RA-negative fraction. V gene TRBV29-1 combines with J gene TRBJ2-3; 14 nucleotides agree with TRBD2. The TCR was taken from a young man in good health. Some clones in this sample may be carry-over from other donors' samples. CDR3 sequence reads: CSVGTSGSASRSIGTQYF. DNA for the CDR3: TGCAGCGTCGGGACTAGCGGGAGCGCTTCCCGATCCATCGGTACGCAGTATTTT.